This TCR beta chain was captured in a study of blood T cell repertoires in COVID-19. Turning to the study itself: From T cells, B-cell-depleted T cells, or PBMCs came the material, which was cDNA or gDNA.

Original methodology: Amplified reference gene primers provided the basis for estimating nucleated cell counts. The method was immunoSEQ multiplex PCR; TCRdb's version includes in-frame clones alone and lacks a portion of them. The DNA was the basis for D and trimming; V, J and clone size are from that table. Among about 250,000 clones listed, 83% were seen once. This clone came up once. Between the trimmed V and J ends, which lost 8 bases and 4 bases, there was a span of 17 bases. Germline values: CDR1 MDHEN, CDR2 SYDVKM. This CDR3 is 15 amino acids long. The TCR sequence derives from a man at least 80 years old with acute or convalescent COVID-19. The specimen was peripheral blood. The V and J genes are TRBV28 and TRBJ1-4, with D tentatively TRBD1 (5 bases). CDR3 sequence: CASGWYRGFNEKLFF. Written as DNA, the CDR3 is TGTGCCAGCGGTTGGTATAGGGGCTTTAATGAAAAACTGTTTTTT.